The 19 T cell receptor beta chains reported below all come from one sample, sequenced in a study of cytomegalovirus exposure and HLA in healthy donors. The PCR used 60 Vbeta and 13 Jbeta primers. Libraries were prepared by immunoSEQ multiplex PCR; TCRdb keeps only in-frame clonotypes and omits some of them. The table lists 110,000 or so clones, 70% to 80% of them singletons, with 5% to 5.5% in the top ten. Sequenced: PBMCs. The receptors stem from a woman in her thirties in good health and CMV-seropositive.

This chain links TRBV5-4 with TRBJ1-1; 7 bases match TRBD1. CDR3 length: 19 amino acids. CDR1 is SGHNT and CDR2 is YYREEE in the germline V gene (reference sequence). Trimming at V came to 2 bases and at J to 7 bases, leaving 23 bases not matched to a gene. CDR3: CASSFGALRQGISQGEAFF. The CDR3 nucleotides are TGTGCCAGCAGCTTTGGGGCCCTCCGACAGGGTATTTCTCAGGGTGAAGCTTTCTTT.

The chain has TRBV30 and TRBJ1-1; 12 bases agree with TRBD1. V was clipped by 3 bases and J by 7 bases; unmatched bases: 6. The CDR3 is 14 residues long. Germline V gene data show CDR1 as GTSNPN and CDR2 as SVGIG (reference sequence). The CDR3 nucleotides read TGTGCCTGGAGGGTGGGACAGGGGGCCGGTGAAGCTTTCTTT. This codes for CAWRVGQGAGEAFF.

The gene calls are TRBV2 and TRBJ1-2; D is unresolved. Germline values: CDR1 SNHLY, CDR2 FYNNEI. Deletions cut 6 bases from V and 3 bases from J, with 8 bases between. The CDR3 is 12 amino acids. This chain's CDR3 is CASRVTHYGYTF. The CDR3 bases are TGTGCCAGCAGGGTGACACACTATGGCTACACCTTC.

The chain combines TRBV10-3 with TRBJ2-1, with TRBD2 matching over 11 bases. This CDR3 has 16 residues. Looked up from germline, CDR1 is ENHRY and CDR2 is SYGVKD. V lost 5 bases, J lost 4 bases, and 7 bases stayed unmatched. CDR3 nucleotide sequence: TGTGCCATCAGTCTCTCTAGCGGGGGGACGTACAATGAGCAGTTCTTC. Its protein product is CAISLSSGGTYNEQFF.

The J gene is TRBJ2-6, the V gene TRBV5-4, with D possibly TRBD1 on 5 matching bases. Trimming stripped 4 bases from V and 0 bases from J, with 14 bases between. The CDR3 is made up of 17 amino acids. Germline V gives CDR1 SGHNT, CDR2 YYREEE (reference sequence). DNA of the CDR3: TGTGCCAGCAGCACGGGCGGACACTACTCTGGGGCCAACGTCCTGACTTTC. This translates into CASSTGGHYSGANVLTF.

This clone was recorded once. The chain recombines TRBV15 with TRBJ1-5; D remains unclear. Between the trimmed V and J ends, which lost 5 bases and 0 bases, there was a span of 5 bases. CDR1 and CDR2 (germline): LNHNV, YYDKDF (reference sequence). The CDR3 consists of 13 residues. The CDR3 reads CATSYYSNQPQHF. The DNA for the CDR3 is TGTGCCACCAGCTATTATAGCAATCAGCCCCAGCATTTT.

This clone is a singleton in its sample. The chain couples TRBV6-5 to TRBJ1-4; 8 bases agree with TRBD1. The junction had 6 bases not matched to a gene; V was cut back by 2 bases and J by 7 bases. The germline V gene encodes CDR1 MNHEY and CDR2 SVGAGI. The CDR3 totals 15 residues. CDR3 protein: CASSYQDREFEKLFF. CDR3 nucleotides: TGTGCCAGCAGTTACCAGGACAGGGAATTTGAAAAACTGTTTTTT.

V gene TRBV5-4 combines with J gene TRBJ1-1, with TRBD1 as a possible D gene (5 bases). The CDR3 is made up of 13 amino acids. Germline CDR1 and CDR2: SGHNT and YYREEE (reference sequence). V gave up 6 bases and J gave up 3 bases, with 12 bases separating them. The CDR3 here is CASNQPGDTEAFF. The CDR3 DNA reads as TGTGCCAGCAACCAACCGGGGGACACTGAAGCTTTCTTT. Combining the CDR3 with reference TRBV5-4 and TRBJ1-1 gives the whole variable domain ETGVTQSPTHLIKTRGQQVTLRCSSQSGHNTVSWYQQALGQGPQFIFQYYREEENGRGNFPPRFSGLQFPNYSSELNVNALELDDSALYLCASNQPGDTEAFFGQGTRLTVV.

The chain has TRBV6-6 and TRBJ1-2, with D possibly being TRBD1 (6 bases). Germline values: CDR1 MNHNY, CDR2 SVGAGI (reference sequence). With 7 bases removed from V and 3 bases from J, the gap between germline ends came to 18 bases. CDR3 size: 15 residues. The CDR3 sequence is CASIRDTPSDYGYTF. CDR3 in DNA: TGTGCCAGCATCCGGGACACACCGTCGGACTATGGCTACACCTTC.

The rearrangement links TRBV7-8 to TRBJ1-5; D might be TRBD1 (6 bases). V was cut by 0 bases and J by 3 bases, with 12 bases left in between. Per germline, CDR1 SGHVS and CDR2 FQNEAQ. The length of the CDR3 is 16 residues. As DNA, the CDR3 is TGTGCCAGCAGCTTAGCCCAGGGGCGGGTCAATCAGCCCCAGCATTTT. As protein: CASSLAQGRVNQPQHF.

The chain employs TRBV6-1 and TRBJ1-3; D ambiguous. The CDR3 is made up of 15 amino acids. The V end was cut by 5 bases, the J end by 0 bases, with 11 bases between. Germline CDR1 reads MNHNS; CDR2 reads SASEGT. Written as DNA, the CDR3 is TGTGCCAGCAGTTTGACACCTTCCTCTGGAAACACCATATATTTT. This translates into CASSLTPSSGNTIYF.

V usage is TRBV6-6 and J usage is TRBJ1-4; 9 nucleotides match TRBD1. V was pared by 1 base and J by 6 bases, with 0 bases of the junction left unmatched. The CDR3 loop spans 14 amino acids. From germline, CDR1 is MNHNY and CDR2 SVGAGI (reference sequence). CDR3 protein: CASSYWDRDEKLFF. The CDR3 nucleotides are TGTGCCAGCAGTTACTGGGACAGGGATGAAAAACTGTTTTTT.

In this sample, this clone turned up once. The gene calls are TRBV7-6 and TRBJ2-3, with 10 bases lining up with TRBD2. The V gene's germline CDR1 is SGHVS and CDR2 FNYEAQ. V lost 1 base, J lost 0 bases, and 7 bases stayed unmatched. The CDR3 is 18 residues long. The CDR3 sequence is CASSLVTTSGASTDTQYF. For the CDR3, the DNA is TGTGCCAGCAGCTTAGTCACAACTAGCGGGGCTAGCACAGATACGCAGTATTTT.

The rearrangement links TRBV7-9 to TRBJ1-6, with a possible D match to TRBD1 (6 bases). Trimming took 5 bases from V and 10 from J, leaving 18 bases between them. Germline-derived CDR1 and CDR2 are SEHNR and FQNEAQ (reference sequence). The CDR3 has 15 amino acids. The CDR3 loop is CASSQTGAGGSPLHF. As DNA, the CDR3 is TGTGCCAGCAGCCAGACGGGGGCGGGGGGGTCACCCCTCCACTTT.

The chain links TRBV5-4 to TRBJ2-1, with 13 bases aligning to TRBD2. CDR3 length: 15 amino acids. J was trimmed by 9 bases and V by 4 bases; bases with no gene match: 7. Germline CDR1 reads SGHNT; CDR2 reads YYREEE (reference sequence). CDR3 in amino acids: CASSHRTSGSIEQFF. The CDR3 nucleotides are TGTGCCAGCAGCCACCGGACTAGCGGGAGTATTGAGCAGTTCTTC.

The rearrangement joins TRBV10-2 to TRBJ1-2, with D unresolved. Per the germline V gene, CDR1 is WSHSY and CDR2 is SAAADI. The CDR3 covers 13 residues. V lost 5 bases and J lost 4, with 11 bases in between. CDR3 sequence (DNA): TGCGCCAGCAGTAAACAACAGAGCTATGGCTACACCTTC. Residues: CASSKQQSYGYTF.

This clone was counted a few times. V gene TRBV28 combines with J gene TRBJ1-1; TRBD1 agrees at 7 bases. The ends lost 4 bases at V and 6 bases at J; junction bases unmatched: 20. Germline V CDR1 and CDR2: MDHEN, SYDVKM. The CDR3 contains 18 residues. The CDR3 reads CASSSYPIDRVWLAEAFF. The CDR3 DNA reads as TGTGCCAGCAGTTCATACCCGATTGACAGGGTGTGGTTGGCTGAAGCTTTCTTT.

V is TRBV30 and J is TRBJ1-3, with D possibly being TRBD1 (5 bases). The CDR3 runs 13 residues. V shed 4 bases and J shed 2 bases, with 9 bases lying between them. Germline-derived CDR1 and CDR2 are GTSNPN and SVGIG (reference sequence). CDR3 amino acids: CAWIRRAGNTIYF. CDR3 sequence (DNA): TGTGCCTGGATTCGCAGGGCTGGAAACACCATATATTTT.

The chain recombines TRBV10-3 with TRBJ2-1; 10 nucleotides agree with TRBD2. Looked up from germline, CDR1 is ENHRY and CDR2 is SYGVKD. CDR3 length: 17 residues. Germline trimming cut 0 bases from V and 5 bases from J; bases unmatched to any gene: 7. The CDR3 nucleotides are TGTGCCATCAGTGAGTCCCGTAGCGGGGGGACCGACAATGAGCAGTTCTTC. The encoded protein is CAISESRSGGTDNEQFF.